This TCR beta chain was retrieved from a study of PD-1 blockade in classical Hodgkin lymphoma. Study-level findings and limits: Lower baseline TCR diversity was reported for newly diagnosed patients than for healthy donors. Baseline diversity resembling that of newly diagnosed patients was seen in complete responders. Individuals initiating nivolumab under 1 year after ASCT were excluded.

Relapse was seen in all patients after autologous stem cell transplantation, and brentuximab vedotin exposure was variable. Isolated CD8+ T cells were derived from thawed PBMCs through magnetic negative selection. Complete response, partial response or progressive disease was recorded as best response. This CDR3 is built from 17 residues. CDR1 SGHNT and CDR2 YYREEE come from the germline V gene (reference sequence). The J segment lost 2 bases and the V segment lost 4 bases, leaving 14 bases of the junction unmatched. A note on this clone: Its antigen remains unidentified.

This table comes from immunoSEQ multiplex PCR, and its TCRdb copy is limited to in-frame clones, with some not included. The sample lists about 27,000 clones, about 86% occurring once. The sample was CD8+ T cells from blood, taken at baseline. The receptor was derived from a human donor with classical Hodgkin lymphoma. The chain recombines TRBV5-4 with TRBJ2-7, with TRBD2 identical over 8 bases. As DNA, the CDR3 is TGTGCCAGCAGCCGCCGAGCGGCGGGAGGACTACCCTACGAGCAGTACTTC. This codes for CASSRRAAGGLPYEQYF.